A single T cell receptor beta chain is shown here with its context. The sample comes from a study of CD8+CD57+ T cells in acquired aplastic anemia. TCR beta VDJ combinations and CDR3 sequences were profiled from genomic DNA. TCRdb itself ran the reads through MiXCR, one entry per CDR3 protein. The sample records 210,000 or so distinct CDR3 sequences, about half being singletons. The CDR3 has 10 residues. V gave up 8 bases and J gave up 7 bases, with 9 bases separating them. Germline V gene lookup returns CDR1 SNHLY and CDR2 FYNNEI. Patients selected for sequencing had displayed CD8+CD57+ cell expansion by flow cytometry.

This chain connects TRBV2 to TRBJ2-7, with D unclear. The sequence came from a human donor with aplastic anemia. Sequences were obtained from sorted CD4+, CD8+, or CD8+CD57+ T cells (not recorded which) from PBMCs. CDR3 DNA sequence: TGTGCCAGCCGCCTTCTGGAGCAGTACGTC. Translation: CASRLLEQYV.